This T cell receptor beta chain was identified in a study of CD8+ T cells in alopecia areata. Treatment indicated: oral pan-JAK inhibitor, 5-10 mg twice daily. CDR1 and CDR2 (germline): MDHEN, SYDVKM. V lost 7 bases, J lost 1 base, and 2 bases stayed unmatched. This CDR3 comprises 14 residues. cDNA serving as the sequencing template came from extracted, reverse transcribed RNA. Profiling relied on immunoSEQ multiplex PCR, and the TCRdb table lists in-frame clones only, not all of them. Of fewer than 250,000 clones listed, 40% to 45% are singletons. The chain recombines TRBV28 with TRBJ2-2, with 8 positions matching TRBD2. The receptor's source is a human donor with alopecia areata. This material consisted of CD4+ T cells sorted from blood, taken around week 37, from a patient treated with tofacitinib. CDR3 nucleotide sequence: TGTGCCAGCATTGCGGGAGGGAACACCGGGGAGCTGTTTTTT. This sequence encodes CASIAGGNTGELFF. Supplemented by reference TRBV28 and TRBJ2-2, the full variable domain reads DVKVTQSSRYLVKRTGEKVFLECVQDMDHENMFWYRQDPGLGLRLIYFSYDVKMKEKGDIPEGYSVSREKKERFSLILESASTNQTSMYLCASIAGGNTGELFFGEGSRLTVL.